The 2 T cell receptor beta chains listed next were all sequenced from one sample in a study of blood T cell repertoires in COVID-19. Profiled with immunoSEQ multiplex PCR; TCRdb holds only in-frame clones, not every one. Among 310,000 or so clones listed, roughly 90% were seen once. The sample consisted of peripheral blood. These receptors originate from a woman aged 25 to 39 with COVID-19, enrolled during active disease.

Only one count was recorded for this clone. The J gene is TRBJ2-2, the V gene TRBV7-3; 8 nucleotides match TRBD2. The V gene end was trimmed by 5 bases and the J gene end by 3 bases; junction bases not matched to a gene: 8. This CDR3 comprises 16 residues. In germline, CDR1 is SGHTA, CDR2 FQGTGA. The CDR3: CASSPRLAWDTGELFF. As DNA, the CDR3 is TGTGCCAGCAGCCCAAGACTAGCGTGGGACACCGGGGAGCTGTTTTTT. Looking up the rest from reference TRBV7-3 and TRBJ2-2 gives the full variable domain: GAGVSQTPSNKVTEKGKYVELRCDPISGHTALYWYRQSLGQGPEFLIYFQGTGAADDSGLPNDRFFAVRPEGSVSTLKIQRTERGDSAVYLCASSPRLAWDTGELFFGEGSRLTVL.

The J gene is TRBJ2-1, the V gene TRBV19, with 11 bases aligning to TRBD2. The CDR3 is 16 amino acids. Germline CDR1 and CDR2: LNHDA and SQIVND (reference sequence). V lost 3 bases, J lost 10 bases, and 11 bases stayed unmatched. The CDR3: CASSILTSGSPREQFF. The CDR3 nucleotides read TGTGCCAGTAGTATCCTCACTAGCGGGAGTCCTAGGGAGCAGTTCTTC.